A single T cell receptor beta chain is shown here with its context. TCRdb's table, derived via immunoSEQ multiplex PCR, lists solely in-frame clones and lacks some. The data show over a million clones, roughly 98.5% seen once. The data are from a study of shared clonotypes between healthy human individuals. Germline-derived CDR1 and CDR2 are MGHDK and SYGVNS. The CDR3 is 18 amino acids. The V gene lost 4 bases and the J gene lost 2 bases, with 24 bases spanning the gap. This chain uses TRBV25-1 with TRBJ2-7, with D perhaps assigned TRBD1 or TRBD2 (5 bases each). Sequenced: naive CD4+ T cells sorted from blood. Subset here: CD45RA+ positively selected. This TCR came from a man younger than 40 in good health. DNA of the CDR3: TGTGCCAGCAGTGGGGTAAACTCAAACAGGCGAGGGGCCTACGAGCAGTACTTC. Translating gives CASSGVNSNRRGAYEQYF.